Reported below is one T cell receptor beta chain. Its target is not known. The CDR3 has 14 residues. Germline CDR1 is MNHEY and CDR2 is SVGAGI. With V trimmed by 6 bases and J by 3 bases, 8 bases remained unmatched. The sample comes from a study of cytomegalovirus exposure and HLA in healthy donors. Broader study findings: Reportedly, diagnosis of cytomegalovirus status by the classifier showed high specificity and sensitivity. In a later analysis, DRB1 alleles had the most associated TCRs; HLA-C alleles the fewest.

The PCR contained 60 Vbeta and 13 Jbeta primers. Repertoires were generated with immunoSEQ multiplex PCR, while TCRdb's copy carries only in-frame clones and drops some. Its listing shows 75,000 to 95,000 clones. The receptor comes from a woman aged 55-69 years in good health and CMV-seronegative. Sequencing input: PBMCs. The chain combines TRBV6-5 with TRBJ2-7, with 7 positions matching TRBD1. DNA for the CDR3: TGTGCCAGCAGGCGACCGGGACAGTACTACGAGCAGTACTTC. This codes for CASRRPGQYYEQYF.